The 20 T cell receptor beta chains presented below share a single source sample, sequenced in a study of neurological immune-mediated disorders. A single record per CDR3 protein comes from TCRdb applying MiXCR to the 5' RACE reads. The table has approximately 25,000 distinct CDR3 sequences, 20% to 25% seen once; the top ten hold roughly 17%. Source material: PBMCs. These receptors were collected from a woman between 55 and 75 years old in good health.

Many counts were recorded for this clonotype. The chain is built from TRBV5-1 and TRBJ2-1, with D hard to call. The CDR3 extends over 16 amino acids. The V end was cut by 0 bases, the J end by 0 bases, with 10 bases between. The germline CDR1 and CDR2 sequences are SGHRS and YFSETQ. The CDR3 sequence: CASSLAAESSYNEQFF. The CDR3 coding sequence is TGCGCCAGCAGCTTGGCCGCGGAAAGCTCCTACAATGAGCAGTTCTTC.

Concerning this clonotype: A much larger clone lies a single base off, so this may be a read error. The V gene is TRBV6-6, the J gene TRBJ2-1; 13 nucleotides line up with TRBD2. Losses at the gene ends were 5 bases for V and 8 bases for J; bases not matched to a gene: 6. Looked up from germline, CDR1 is MNHNY and CDR2 is SVGAGI (reference sequence). The length of the CDR3 is 15 residues. The CDR3 DNA follows: TGTGCCAGCAGTCACATACTAGCGGGGGGGCATGAGCAGTTCTTC. Amino acid sequence: CASSHILAGGHEQFF.

The sample holds many counts of this clonotype. The chain recombines TRBV18 with TRBJ1-5, with D possibly being TRBD1 (5 bases). Germline V lookup: CDR1 KGHSH, CDR2 LQKENI. The V gene lost 3 bases and the J gene lost 2 bases, with 8 bases spanning the gap. This CDR3 has 14 residues. The CDR3, as DNA: TGTGCCAGCTCACCCCAGGGCGGCAATCAGCCCCAGCATTTT. Translating gives CASSPQGGNQPQHF.

Only a few counts were recorded for this clonotype. The V gene is TRBV4-1, the J gene TRBJ2-7; D might be TRBD1 or TRBD2, each matching 6 bases. CDR3 length: 13 amino acids. Germline V lookup: CDR1 MGHRA, CDR2 YSYEKL. V was shortened by 5 bases and J by 2 bases, with 10 bases between the two germline ends. The CDR3 sequence: CASSIGGAYEQYF. The CDR3 DNA reads TGCGCCAGCAGCATCGGGGGCGCCTACGAGCAGTACTTC.

In this sample, this clonotype turned up many times. The CDR3 sequence is CASSLSAGGIYNEQFF. DNA of the CDR3: TGCGCCAGCAGCTTGTCGGCAGGGGGCATCTACAATGAGCAGTTCTTC. The rearrangement joins TRBV5-1 to TRBJ2-1; 8 positions match TRBD1. Germline CDR1 SGHRS, CDR2 YFSETQ. The junction had 6 bases not matched to a gene; V was cut back by 1 base and J by 3 bases. This CDR3 is built from 16 residues.

This clonotype was detected many times. The V gene is TRBV5-1, the J gene TRBJ2-7; tentative D call: TRBD1 (6 bases). The CDR3 has 15 residues. V lost 4 bases to trimming and J lost 0 bases, with 14 bases between them. Germline loops: CDR1 SGHRS, CDR2 YFSETQ. The CDR3 DNA sequence: TGCGCCAGCAGCGTGGGACATGGAAGCTCCTACGAGCAGTACTTC. Its translation is CASSVGHGSSYEQYF.

There are many counts of this clonotype. V is TRBV3-1 and J is TRBJ2-7, with D maybe TRBD1 (6 bases). The V end was cut by 4 bases, the J end by 3 bases, with 43 bases between. CDR1 is LGHDT, CDR2 YNNKEL, per germline (reference sequence). The CDR3 consists of 24 residues. The CDR3 DNA reads TGTGCCAGCAGCCGGGACACCCCCTTTCTACCCCACCTATCCCATAACGGGTTGATCTACGAGCAGTACTTC. As protein: CASSRDTPFLPHLSHNGLIYEQYF.

As concerns this clonotype: Mismatch with germline at one junction end may stem from a read error. The genes are TRBV4-2 and TRBJ2-2; TRBD2 is a possible D gene (5 bases). Germline-derived CDR1 and CDR2 are LGHNA and YNFKEQ. The CDR3 is made up of 16 amino acids. Here the CDR3 reads CVSSQDWELITGELFF. The DNA of the CDR3 is TGTGTCAGCAGCCAAGATTGGGAGTTGATCACCGGGGAGCTGTTTTTT.

The chain carries TRBV7-2 and TRBJ1-1; D gene ambiguous. CDR1 is SGHTA, CDR2 FQGNSA, per germline. The CDR3 is made up of 15 amino acids. V was cut by 0 bases and J by 5 bases, with 13 bases left in between. For the CDR3, the DNA is TGTGCCAGCAGCTTAGCGGGTCCGGCGAAGACTGAAGCTTTCTTT. It encodes CASSLAGPAKTEAFF.

The sample holds many counts of this clonotype. The chain is built from TRBV5-1 and TRBJ2-6; no clear D. Germline assignment: CDR1 SGHRS and CDR2 YFSETQ. The CDR3 sequence is 15 residues long. V gave up 0 bases and J gave up 2 bases, with 6 bases separating them. The CDR3 protein is CASSLGAAGANVLTF. The CDR3 bases are TGCGCCAGCAGCTTGGGGGCTGCTGGGGCCAACGTCCTGACTTTC. The full variable domain, in which reference TRBV5-1 and TRBJ2-6 provide the parts outside the CDR3, is KAGVTQTPRYLIKTRGQQVTLSCSPISGHRSVSWYQQTPGQGLQFLFEYFSETQRNKGNFPGRFSGRQFSNSRSEMNVSTLELGDSALYLCASSLGAAGANVLTFGAGSRLTVL.

This clonotype was detected many times. The genes are TRBV5-1 and TRBJ2-6; 11 nucleotides line up with TRBD2. The CDR3 totals 16 residues. With V trimmed by 5 bases and J by 0 bases, 1 base remained unmatched. Germline V gene sequence: CDR1 SGHRS, CDR2 YFSETQ. The CDR3 bases are TGCGCCAGCAGAGGGACTAGCGGCTCTGGGGCCAACGTCCTGACTTTC. Its protein product is CASRGTSGSGANVLTF.

This clonotype was seen many times. This chain uses TRBV5-1 with TRBJ2-3; no clear D. Per germline, CDR1 SGHRS and CDR2 YFSETQ. V dropped 2 bases and J dropped 2 bases, with 9 bases sitting between them. The CDR3 totals 14 residues. CDR3 region: CASSFGHHTDTQYF. DNA for the CDR3: TGCGCCAGCAGCTTCGGCCACCACACAGATACGCAGTATTTT.

CDR3 sequence (DNA): TGTGCCAGCAGTTTAGTAGCCGTCTACAATGAGCAGTTCTTC. Its protein is CASSLVAVYNEQFF. The chain recombines TRBV28 with TRBJ2-1, with D unresolved. Looked up from germline, CDR1 is MDHEN and CDR2 is SYDVKM. The V and J ends lost 2 bases and 3 bases respectively, with 8 bases between them. This CDR3 contains 14 residues.

The chain uses TRBV3-1 and TRBJ2-3, with TRBD2 matching over 8 bases. The CDR3 contains 14 residues. Germline-derived CDR1 and CDR2 are LGHDT and YNNKEL (reference sequence). V gave up 2 bases and J gave up 3 bases; unmatched junction bases: 1. CDR3 region: CASSQREGTDTQYF. CDR3 DNA: TGTGCCAGCAGCCAACGGGAGGGGACAGATACGCAGTATTTT.

This clonotype was detected many times. This sequence joins TRBV7-2 and TRBJ2-3, with D tentatively TRBD1 (5 bases). Trimming stripped 1 base from V and 2 bases from J, with 10 bases between. This CDR3 has 15 amino acids. Per germline, CDR1 SGHTA and CDR2 FQGNSA. CDR3 bases: TGTGCCAGCAGCTTAGGGACACCCTACACAGATACGCAGTATTTT. This encodes CASSLGTPYTDTQYF. Based on the CDR3 plus reference TRBV7-2 and TRBJ2-3, the full variable domain is GAGVSQSPSNKVTEKGKDVELRCDPISGHTALYWYRQSLGQGLEFLIYFQGNSAPDKSGLPSDRFSAERTGGSVSTLTIQRTQQEDSAVYLCASSLGTPYTDTQYFGPGTRLTVL.

In this sample, this clonotype is medium-sized. The genes are TRBV4-2 and TRBJ1-1, with D possibly TRBD1 on 6 matching bases. The V gene lost 7 bases and the J gene lost 6 bases, with 12 bases spanning the gap. The CDR3 is 12 amino acids. Per the germline V gene, CDR1 is LGHNA and CDR2 is YNFKEQ. The CDR3 DNA sequence: TGTGCCAGCAACGATAACAGGGCTGAAGCTTTCTTT. Its translation: CASNDNRAEAFF.

This clonotype was detected ten times or more. The chain carries TRBV7-3 and TRBJ1-2, with TRBD1 identical over 7 bases. This CDR3 spans 13 amino acids. The ends lost 5 bases at V and 4 bases at J; junction bases unmatched: 4. Germline V gene sequence: CDR1 SGHTA, CDR2 FQGTGA. The CDR3 loop reads CASSHDRAYGYTF. The CDR3 DNA is TGTGCCAGCAGCCATGACAGGGCCTATGGCTACACCTTC.

In its sample, this clonotype is medium-sized. The CDR3: CSARRLAGLSGELFF. DNA of the CDR3: TGCAGTGCTAGAAGACTAGCGGGGCTGTCCGGGGAGCTGTTTTTT. V is TRBV20-1 and J is TRBJ2-2; 11 nucleotides line up with TRBD2. The V gene end was trimmed by 2 bases and the J gene end by 6 bases; junction bases not matched to a gene: 5. Germline loops: CDR1 DFQATT, CDR2 SNEGSKA (reference sequence). This CDR3 is 15 amino acids long.

Comments on this clonotype: A much larger clone differs from this one at a single base, so this may be a read error. The chain joins TRBV5-1 to TRBJ2-3; unclear D gene. V was shortened by 4 bases and J by 7 bases, with 13 bases between the two germline ends. Per germline, CDR1 SGHRS and CDR2 YFSETQ. This CDR3 comprises 13 residues. Written as DNA, the CDR3 is TGCGCCAGCAGCCACCCGTCTACATATACGCAGTATTTT. It is translated as CASSHPSTYTQYF.

This clonotype was recorded many times. V gene TRBV7-2 combines with J gene TRBJ2-1; TRBD2 aligns across 9 bases. Germline V gene lookup returns CDR1 SGHTA and CDR2 FQGNSA. J lost 6 bases, V lost 1 base, and 10 bases had no gene match. This CDR3 has 17 residues. The CDR3 DNA follows: TGTGCCAGCAGCTTAGGGTGGCGGGGGGGCGGAGGCAATGAGCAGTTCTTC. As protein: CASSLGWRGGGGNEQFF.